Below are 2 T cell receptor beta chains sequenced from a single sample in a study of persistence of HIV-infected CD4 T cells. The libraries were made with immunoSEQ version 4 in survey mode. Clones were read by immunoSEQ multiplex PCR, and TCRdb kept only the in-frame ones, dropping some. The data hold more than 30,000 clones, with around 80% observed a single time. The stimulus was lysate of CMV-infected fibroblasts, approximately 9.6 ug/mL. Sorted nonresponding memory CD4+ T cells were CD40L-negative, CD69-negative, CD45RO-high. Their antigens remain unidentified. Specimen: CD4+ T cells sorted from PBMCs after roughly 20-hour stimulation, collected from a patient who received antiretroviral therapy. Every receptor here comes from an adult man with HIV who was CMV-seropositive.

The table lists this clone with a few counts. V usage is TRBV5-4 and J usage is TRBJ1-4; 8 positions agree with TRBD1. Per the germline V gene, CDR1 is SGHNT and CDR2 is YYREEE (reference sequence). This CDR3 spans 16 amino acids. V lost 4 bases, J lost 10 bases, and 15 bases stayed unmatched. The DNA for the CDR3 is TGTGCCAGCAGCCCGGGACAGGAAAACGTACTGGGAAAACTGTTTTTT. As protein: CASSPGQENVLGKLFF. The variable domain in full, with the rest retrieved from reference TRBV5-4 and TRBJ1-4, is ETGVTQSPTHLIKTRGQQVTLRCSSQSGHNTVSWYQQALGQGPQFIFQYYREEENGRGNFPPRFSGLQFPNYSSELNVNALELDDSALYLCASSPGQENVLGKLFFGSGTQLSVL.

The J gene is TRBJ1-2, the V gene TRBV29-1; D possibly corresponds to TRBD1 (5 bases). CDR1 SQVTM and CDR2 ANQGSEA come from the germline V gene. The V end was cut by 1 base, the J end by 4 bases, with 13 bases between. The CDR3 covers 14 residues. The CDR3 reads CSVEVGDGGYGYTF. CDR3 coding DNA: TGCAGCGTTGAAGTGGGGGACGGGGGCTATGGCTACACCTTC.